This is a list of T cell receptor beta chains from one sample in a study of T cells in Graves' hyperthyroidism and ophthalmopathy. TCRdb recomputed calls from the multiplex PCR reads with MiXCR, one row per CDR3 protein. This sample has about 270,000 distinct CDR3 sequences, with approximately 20% found just once. Input material: blood. These receptors originate from a man aged 30-40 years with Graves' ophthalmopathy. Both conserved end residues are trimmed from each CDR3. The order of the fields is D gene, V gene, CDR3 protein. D genes are given only for firm matches.

TRBD2	TRBV20-1	SASGLAGGPADTQY
TRBD1	TRBV5-1	ASSLDRGPYEQY
TRBD2	TRBV20-1	SAREVAGVGETQY
-	TRBV7-9	ASDGNSGNTIY
TRBD2	TRBV20-1	SAGTLRGTSSSEQY
-	TRBV7-9	ASSLKGSTGEKLF
-	TRBV7-8	ASSLEGAGTGELF
TRBD2	TRBV24-1	ATSDPTGGRETQY
TRBD2	TRBV11-2	ASSTFGGRSHSGANVLT
-	TRBV2	ASSSTGTVYNEQF
-	TRBV5-1	TSSLIVNTEAF
-	TRBV11-2	ASSFPQASYYEQF
-	TRBV9	ASSVQGETQY
TRBD2	TRBV5-4	ASSPASGRTDTQY
TRBD1	TRBV4-1	ASSQVRSYRGLPQPQH
-	TRBV18	ASSPAGYEKLF
-	TRBV5-1	ASSFGFQGPPNTGELF
TRBD1	TRBV27	ASSLGTGSNEQF
TRBD1	TRBV12-3/TRBV12-4	ASSRNRDSPYEQY
TRBD1	TRBV28	ASRRTGGNQPQH
-	TRBV10-3	AISGTPDEQF
TRBD2	TRBV6-2/TRBV6-3	ASTKPAGLEQY
TRBD1	TRBV27	ASSMTGTATYEQY
-	TRBV4-1	ASSQGGINEQF
-	TRBV4-1	ASSQNYKETQY
-	TRBV10-3	AISESFGPYSNQPQH
-	TRBV19	ASSIPPAAGAGEKLF
-	TRBV6-2/TRBV6-3	ASSYRAGNWGTEAF
-	TRBV12-5	ASGSRHNEQF
-	TRBV20-1	SARVNNEQF
-	TRBV5-1	ASSQETGKETQY
-	TRBV9	ASSLPPLNEQF
TRBD1	TRBV6-1	ASSAPLGQGAVGYT
TRBD1	TRBV11-2	ASSSGQGASGANVLT
TRBD2	TRBV5-1	ASSLAPAGGETQY
TRBD2	TRBV12-3/TRBV12-4	ASSSTSGKAEQY
TRBD2	TRBV28	ASSFSGGGGLAGGNEQY
TRBD1	TRBV12-3/TRBV12-4	ASSLEVGQGGTGELF
-	TRBV7-2	ASSFAGSEISPLH
-	TRBV28	GSSRTRSGYT
TRBD2	TRBV11-3	ASSPRSSGSDTGELF
TRBD2	TRBV9	ASSRLAGEETQY
TRBD1	TRBV10-3	AIRPGQGKTEAF
TRBD1	TRBV7-2	ASSSRQGRTEAF
TRBD2	TRBV20-1	SASPWTSGGTGQF
-	TRBV7-9	ASSLGGRPQH